The T cell receptor (beta chain) described here comes from a study of untreated major depressive disorder. The table came from immunoSEQ multiplex PCR; TCRdb's copy has only in-frame clones and leaves some out. The sample consists of tens of thousands of clones, over 80% of them appearing once. Germline V lookup: CDR1 MNHEY, CDR2 SVGAGI. V was trimmed by 6 bases and J by 2 bases, leaving 10 bases between them. The CDR3 has 13 residues. V gene TRBV6-5 combines with J gene TRBJ2-5; D is unclear. The sequencing sample was made of CD4+ T cells from PBMCs. The TCR originated in a man aged 30-40 years in good health. CDR3 amino acids: CASRRRAQETQYF. Here the CDR3 DNA reads TGTGCCAGCAGACGACGTGCTCAAGAGACCCAGTACTTC.